The sequence of this T cell receptor (beta chain) was determined in a study of T-cell memory formation after mild COVID-19 (dated by TCRdb to about 2021). As for the study more broadly: TCR sequence clusters from the two donors were largely donor specific. T-cell clones expanding and contracting after mild COVID-19 in a couple of donors were tracked by longitudinal TCRalpha and TCRbeta repertoire sequencing. Two young, previously healthy adult volunteers made up the cohort, one male and one female.

V loses 1 base, J loses 8 bases, and the germline ends lie 9 bases apart. Measured from the cysteine to the phenylalanine, the CDR3 is 13 residues long. CDR3 DNA only is kept here, 39 bases in frame from base 1. Via the germline V gene, CDR1 is LGHNA and CDR2 YSLEER. This clonotype was counted only a few times. Its antigen target is currently unknown. Per-base quality was not reported, and no clone a single base away is much larger than it. The run used an Illumina NovaSeq 6000. cDNA libraries for TCRalpha and TCRbeta were prepared by 5'RACE using constant-segment primers, with sample barcodes and unique molecular identifiers added. RNA was extracted from every sample with Trizol reagent. Library amplification was performed in two PCR steps, and a second sample barcode and Illumina TruSeq adapters were introduced in the second step. Sequencing of libraries was performed on an Illumina NovaSeq with 2 x 150 bp paired-end reads. As for how the authors treated the data: Reads were demultiplexed and collapsed into UMI-guided consensus sequences with migec v1.2.7. Using mixcr v2.1.11, UMI consensuses were aligned to TRA and TRB V and J templates and then assembled into clonotypes. Expanded or contracted clonotypes were those called significant by both edgeR and NoisET, with noise models trained on biological replicates. edgeR calls used a false discovery rate-adjusted p below 0.01 and a log2 fold-change threshold of 1. As an exploratory analysis of dynamics, max-normalized trajectories of the 1000 most abundant clonotypes were examined with PCA combined with hierarchical clustering. The CD4 or CD8 phenotype of responding clones was assigned using the separately sequenced CD4+ and CD8+ repertoires. The public reads were quality trimmed at Q25 with fastp and then assembled into clones with MiXCR by TCRdb, keeping productive beta chains. Rows are combined by CDR3 protein, so each entry shows the most common genes and DNA. TCRdb's processing, not the study's, gives the V and J calls here. Here the sample has 380,000 or so distinct CDR3 sequences; about 15% occur a single time. The ten largest clones capture 20% to 25% of the sample.

Ficoll-Paque density gradient centrifugation was used to isolate PBMCs. On the study overall, not on this receptor specifically: The detection of some responding clones in pre-infection memory suggests that pre-existing cross-reactive memory T cells joined the SARS-CoV-2 response. Balanced CD4/CD8 phenotypes were observed for clones contracting from day 15 to 85, whereas a bias towards CD4+ was observed for a second wave of clones expanding from day 15 to 37. The study included only a couple of mild cases, and larger cohorts that include severe cases with pre-infection samples were judged to be necessary. SARS-CoV-2 specificity of the second-wave clones peaking on day 37 was not confirmed. Contracting CD4+ clones were found mainly in CM and EM memory subsets, while CD8+ clones were enriched in EMRA.

The chain was built from TRBV4-3 and TRBJ2-4; the D gene cannot be named for sure. This TCR came from a man between 18 and 29 years old who had mild COVID-19 (a few samples of this study predate the infection). The sample titles of this study are shuffled in the database, so cell type and time point are left out; the donor was told from shared clones. The sequenced sample was PBMCs or a T cell subset sorted from them (not recorded which). CDR3 protein: CASSQAGEDIQYF. The DNA reads as follows: TGCGCCAGCAGCCAAGCGGGCGAAGACATTCAGTACTTC.